The clone carrying this TCR beta chain has just a few counts. Its antigen is not identified. This sample was taken from a study of T cell repertoires in cytomegalovirus infection. Turning to the study itself: In public TCR beta signatures, there were indications of both CMV infection and matching HLA type.

TCRdb recomputed calls from the reads with MiXCR, one row per CDR3 protein. There are approximately 910,000 distinct CDR3 sequences in the sample; around a third occur only once, and about 14% lies in the top ten. Study results and caveats: Identification of carriers of CMV plus the relevant HLA was performed using cumulative public TCR beta family frequency.

Germline CDR1 is LGHNA and CDR2 is YNFKEQ. Trimming removed 0 bases from V and 5 bases from J, with 18 bases in between. This CDR3 region has 17 residues. The sequence came from a human donor in good health (CMV status not recorded). Some clones in this sample may be carry-over from other donors' samples. Source: cultured CD8+ T cells from PBMCs, taken from culture after CMV antigen stimulation. The J gene is TRBJ2-3, the V gene TRBV4-2, with D possibly matching TRBD2 (6 bases). CDR3 region: CASSQDRSGFTVDTQYF. The CDR3 DNA sequence: TGTGCCAGCAGCCAAGATAGGAGCGGGTTCACGGTAGATACGCAGTATTTT.